This record concerns one T cell receptor (beta chain) sequence. Its specificity is unknown. The authors ran a second PCR of 7 to 11 cycles using a sample-barcoded 5' primer and a J-beta primer mix. With 12 random nucleotides, a template-switch adaptor tagged each individual cDNA molecule. TCRdb analysed the 5' RACE reads with MiXCR anew, one entry per CDR3 protein. The sample lists approximately 800,000 distinct CDR3 sequences, under 40% occurring once. The sample is drawn from a study of blood T cells in healthy people across ages. Individuals who donated were healthy Caucasians from Russia aged about 6 to 100. Each of the donors had roughly 9.4 milliliters of peripheral blood drawn into EDTA-treated Vacutainer tubes. Notes on the study in general: Per million T cells, TCR beta diversity dropped roughly linearly as age increased.

The CDR3 has 17 residues. After removal of 1 base from V and 7 bases from J, the junction contained 10 bases not matched to a gene. Germline CDR1 reads SGHTA; CDR2 reads FQGNSA. The clonotype comes from a young man in good health. The chain uses TRBV7-2 and TRBJ1-2, with 12 bases fitting TRBD1. The source material was blood. The CDR3 loop is CASSLDGDRGRPVGYTF. Here the CDR3 DNA reads TGTGCCAGCAGCTTAGATGGGGACAGGGGGCGACCAGTTGGCTACACCTTC.